The next 2 T cell receptor beta chains were all read from a single sample in a study of T cell responses to AZD1222 COVID-19 vaccine. The assay was immunoSEQ multiplex PCR, and TCRdb's table has in-frame clones only and misses some. Of some 150,000 clones in the sample, 88% were seen once. The sample here was peripheral blood, taken 28 days after the second AZD1222 dose. Receptor source: an adult who received the AZD1222 COVID-19 vaccine.

The chain joins TRBV7-2 to TRBJ2-5; unclear D gene. Deletions cut 1 base from V and 2 bases from J, with 11 bases between. The CDR3 has 15 residues. Germline CDR1 SGHTA, CDR2 FQGNSA. The DNA for the CDR3 is TGTGCCAGCAGCTTAGGGCGACGGAGACAAGAGACCCAGTACTTC. Translation gives CASSLGRRRQETQYF.

This rearrangement joins TRBV10-3 to TRBJ1-3, with D possibly TRBD1 on 6 matching bases. CDR1 and CDR2 (germline): ENHRY, SYGVKD. This CDR3 region has 14 residues. V gave up 6 bases and J gave up 7 bases, with 16 bases separating them. The DNA for the CDR3 is TGTGCCATCAGCGAAAGACAGGATGCGAACACCATATATTTT. Residues: CAISERQDANTIYF.